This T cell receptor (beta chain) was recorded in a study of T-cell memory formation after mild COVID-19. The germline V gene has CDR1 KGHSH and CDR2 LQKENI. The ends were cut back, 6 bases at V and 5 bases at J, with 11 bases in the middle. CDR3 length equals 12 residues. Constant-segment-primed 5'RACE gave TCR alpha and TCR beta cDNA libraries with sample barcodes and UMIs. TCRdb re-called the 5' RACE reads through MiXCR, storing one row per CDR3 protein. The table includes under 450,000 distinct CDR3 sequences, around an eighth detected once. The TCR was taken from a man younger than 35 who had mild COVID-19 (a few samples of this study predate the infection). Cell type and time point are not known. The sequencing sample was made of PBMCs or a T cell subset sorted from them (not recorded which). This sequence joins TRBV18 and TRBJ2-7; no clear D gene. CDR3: CASSPGSNEQYV. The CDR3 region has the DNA TGTGCCAGCTCCCCTGGGTCCAACGAGCAGTACGTC.